The rows below give T cell receptor beta chains drawn from one sample of a study of human T cells and chemical hapten exposure. TCRdb recomputed calls from the RACE reads with MiXCR, one row per CDR3 protein. The sample records more than 95,000 distinct CDR3 sequences, around 34% being singletons. The sequences come from whole blood, collected in connection with sensitization to the hapten diphenylcyclopropenone (DPC). The receptors come from a man in his forties or fifties with alopecia areata. Some clones in this sample may be carry-over from other donors' samples. The CDR3 runs from the conserved cysteine through the conserved F or W. D genes are given only for firm matches. The size entry is marked missing in some rows and otherwise reads once, few, many or a size class.

V: TRBV12-3/TRBV12-4
D: NA
length: 17
J: TRBJ2-4
size: few
DNA: TGTGCCAGCAGACGAGCGGAGGGCGAGGGGGACGGAAACATTCAGTACTTC
CDR3: CASRRAEGEGDGNIQYF

V: TRBV21-1
D: NA
length: 15
J: TRBJ2-5
size: few
DNA: TGTGCCAGCAGCCCCCGACCCGTCCTGAGAGAGACCCAGTACTTC
CDR3: CASSPRPVLRETQYF

V: TRBV29-1
D: NA
length: 12
J: TRBJ2-3
size: NA
DNA: TGCAGCGTTGTCCGTAGCACAGATACGCAGTATTTT
CDR3: CSVVRSTDTQYF

V: TRBV5-4
D: NA
length: 14
J: TRBJ2-3
size: NA
DNA: TGTGCCAGCAGCTTGCAGTCCGGTACAGATACGCAGTATTTT
CDR3: CASSLQSGTDTQYF

V: TRBV9
D: NA
length: 16
J: TRBJ2-3
size: NA
DNA: TGTGCCAGCAGCGTAGAGGGGACTCCGAGCACAGATACGCAGTATTTT
CDR3: CASSVEGTPSTDTQYF

V: TRBV6-2/TRBV6-3
D: TRBD2
length: 17
J: TRBJ2-2
size: NA
DNA: TGTGCCAGCAGCCACATAGCGGGAGATAGGTACACCGGGGAGCTGTTTTTT
CDR3: CASSHIAGDRYTGELFF

V: TRBV7-2
D: NA
length: 15
J: TRBJ2-7
size: NA
DNA: TGTGCCAGCACCCGCGCGGTGGAAAGCTCCTACGAGCAGTACTTC
CDR3: CASTRAVESSYEQYF

V: TRBV6-2/TRBV6-3
D: NA
length: 11
J: TRBJ2-3
size: few
DNA: TGTGCCAGCAGTTACTGGGATACGCAGTATTTT
CDR3: CASSYWDTQYF

V: TRBV12-3/TRBV12-4
D: NA
length: 14
J: TRBJ2-5
size: NA
DNA: TGTGCCAGCAGTCCCGGGACCACCCAAGAGACCCAGTACTTC
CDR3: CASSPGTTQETQYF

V: TRBV7-9
D: NA
length: 13
J: TRBJ1-5
size: few
DNA: TGTGCCAGCAGCTCAGGGAGCGGTCAGCCCCAGCATTTT
CDR3: CASSSGSGQPQHF

V: TRBV6-2/TRBV6-3
D: TRBD2
length: 12
J: TRBJ2-5
size: NA
DNA: TGTGCCAGCTATAGCGGGATAGAGACCCAGTACTTC
CDR3: CASYSGIETQYF

V: TRBV20-1
D: NA
length: 12
J: TRBJ2-1
size: NA
DNA: TGCAGTGCTAGGGGATTATACAATGAGCAGTTCTTC
CDR3: CSARGLYNEQFF

V: TRBV28
D: TRBD2
length: 15
J: TRBJ2-7
size: NA
DNA: TGTGCCAGCAGTTTAACTAGCGGGCTGGCCTACGAGCAGTACTTC
CDR3: CASSLTSGLAYEQYF

V: TRBV6-6
D: NA
length: 14
J: TRBJ1-1
size: NA
DNA: TGTGCCAGCAGTCCGACGGAACGTTACACTGAAGCTTTCTTT
CDR3: CASSPTERYTEAFF

V: TRBV5-1
D: TRBD1
length: 16
J: TRBJ2-3
size: NA
DNA: TGCGCCAGCAGTCGTCCGGGACAGGGGGCCGCAGATACGCAGTATTTT
CDR3: CASSRPGQGAADTQYF

V: TRBV6-1
D: NA
length: 15
J: TRBJ1-1
size: once
DNA: TGTGCCAGCAGTGACGTAGGATGGCTGAACACTGAAGCTTTCTTT
CDR3: CASSDVGWLNTEAFF

V: TRBV28
D: TRBD2
length: 17
J: TRBJ2-1
size: few
DNA: TGTGCCAGCACCCACCGGACTAGCGGTGTCTCCTACAATGAGCAGTTCTTC
CDR3: CASTHRTSGVSYNEQFF

V: TRBV29-1
D: NA
length: 12
J: TRBJ1-1
size: few
DNA: TGCAGCGTTGGAAGGACTAACACTGAAGCTTTCTTT
CDR3: CSVGRTNTEAFF

V: TRBV28
D: TRBD2
length: 15
J: TRBJ2-7
size: NA
DNA: TGTGCCAGCAGTTCTCCGACTAGCTTCTCCTACGAGCAGTACTTC
CDR3: CASSSPTSFSYEQYF

V: TRBV7-2
D: NA
length: 13
J: TRBJ2-3
size: few
DNA: TGTGCCAGCAGCTTAGGTAGAGAAGATACGCAGTATTTT
CDR3: CASSLGREDTQYF

V: TRBV7-9
D: NA
length: 13
J: TRBJ1-5
size: NA
DNA: TGTGCCAGCAGCTTCTCCGGAGATCAGCCCCAGCATTTT
CDR3: CASSFSGDQPQHF

V: TRBV7-6
D: TRBD2
length: 18
J: TRBJ2-3
size: NA
DNA: TGTGCCAGCAGCTTATATGCTAGCGGGAGTTGGAGCACAGATACGCAGTATTTT
CDR3: CASSLYASGSWSTDTQYF